Here is one T cell receptor beta chain with its context. What it binds is unknown. Germline CDR1 SGHTA, CDR2 FQGNSA. CDR3 size: 14 residues. V was clipped by 4 bases and J by 8 bases, with 15 bases between them. Authors of the study amplified TCR beta CDR3 regions from RNA transcripts. HTBI primers drove first-round RT-PCR of the TCR CDR3. TCRdb reprocessed the multiplex PCR reads via MiXCR and lists one record per CDR3 protein. The sample holds under 550,000 distinct CDR3 sequences, 20% seen once. The data are from a study of T cells in Graves' hyperthyroidism and ophthalmopathy. Study findings and constraints: Prediction of ophthalmopathy progression came a median around 6 months pre-onset. Blood also contained most expanded thyroid clonotypes above 0.001.

The source material was blood. The sequence was obtained from a man in his forties with Graves' ophthalmopathy. The chain uses TRBV7-2 and TRBJ2-1; D is perhaps TRBD1 or TRBD2 (5 bases each). CDR3 amino acids: CASSWVGTTDEQFF. CDR3 nucleotides: TGTGCCAGCAGCTGGGTTGGGACCACAGATGAGCAGTTCTTC.